What follows are 25 T cell receptor beta chains derived from one specimen sequenced in a study of cytomegalovirus exposure and HLA in healthy donors. The PCR employed 60 Vbeta primers together with 13 Jbeta primers. Some clones are missing from TCRdb's copy, which holds only in-frame ones; the method was immunoSEQ multiplex PCR. The profile covers over 150,000 clones, with around three quarters appearing a single time and 2.2% taken by the ten largest. Specimen: PBMCs. These receptors were collected from a man aged 45-65 years in good health and CMV-seropositive.

The genes are TRBV5-4 and TRBJ2-1; 11 nucleotides align to TRBD1. This CDR3 comprises 15 residues. The V and J ends lost 3 bases and 3 bases, in that order; junction bases with no gene match: 2. Germline-derived CDR1 and CDR2 are SGHNT and YYREEE (reference sequence). The CDR3: CASSSGTGGYNEQFF. DNA for the CDR3: TGTGCCAGCAGCTCCGGGACAGGGGGCTACAATGAGCAGTTCTTC.

The rearrangement links TRBV5-1 to TRBJ1-5; 8 bases align to TRBD1. CDR3 size: 15 residues. Germline V gene data show CDR1 as SGHRS and CDR2 as YFSETQ. The J segment lost 5 bases and the V segment lost 4 bases, leaving 8 bases of the junction unmatched. The CDR3 sequence: CASSQTGAGHQPQHF. CDR3 bases: TGCGCCAGCAGCCAGACAGGGGCGGGACATCAGCCCCAGCATTTT.

V usage is TRBV21-1 and J usage is TRBJ1-6; TRBD1, the table's D call, was not compared with the DNA. TRBV21-1 is termed a pseudogene. The CDR3 is made up of 14 amino acids. The CDR3 loop reads CASSSGQDNSPLHF. The CDR3, as DNA: TGTGCCAGCAGCTCGGGACAGGATAATTCACCCCTCCACTTT.

The rearrangement joins TRBV4-1 to TRBJ1-5; 10 nucleotides align to TRBD1. After removal of 4 bases from V and 6 bases from J, the junction contained 9 bases not matched to a gene. This CDR3 spans 16 amino acids. CDR1 and CDR2 (germline): MGHRA, YSYEKL. The CDR3 loop is CASSLEGQGSSQPQHF. Written as DNA, the CDR3 is TGCGCCAGCAGCCTTGAGGGACAGGGGAGTAGTCAGCCCCAGCATTTT.

This chain uses TRBV5-1 with TRBJ2-7; TRBD2 matches 10 bases. Germline trimming cut 1 base from V and 7 bases from J; bases unmatched to any gene: 8. The germline V gene has CDR1 SGHRS and CDR2 YFSETQ. The CDR3 is 15 residues long. CDR3 loop: CASSLTSGEGREQYF. The CDR3 nucleotides are TGCGCCAGCAGCTTGACTAGCGGGGAGGGTAGGGAGCAGTACTTC.

Only one count was recorded for this clone. The junction and the germline gene differ at one end; a read error may be behind it. Other DNA sequences of this sample code for an identical CDR3. This rearrangement joins TRBV7-8 to TRBJ1-6; a weak D match, TRBD1 (5 bases). This CDR3 is built from 17 residues. Germline CDR1 SGHVS, CDR2 FQNEAQ. The CDR3 sequence: CASSLLDGGSYNSPLHF. CDR3 in DNA: TGTGCCAGCAGCTTATTAGACGGGGGATCCTATAATTCCCCCCTCCACTTT. The variable domain in full, with the rest retrieved from reference TRBV7-8 and TRBJ1-6, is GAGVSQSPRYKVAKRGQDVALRCDPISGHVSLFWYQQALGQGPEFLTYFQNEAQLDKSGLPSDRFFAERPEGSVSTLKIQRTQQEDSAVYLCASSLLDGGSYNSPLHFGNGTRLTVT.

The chain employs TRBV5-6 and TRBJ2-1; TRBD2 aligns across 7 bases. The CDR3 extends over 15 amino acids. With 0 bases clipped from V and 3 bases from J, the junction kept 3 bases outside the gene matches. Germline CDR1 reads SGHDT; CDR2 reads YYEEEE. As DNA, the CDR3 is TGTGCCAGCAGCTTGGGGGCTAGCGGCTACAATGAGCAGTTCTTC. It codes for CASSLGASGYNEQFF. The full variable domain, in which reference TRBV5-6 and TRBJ2-1 provide the parts outside the CDR3, is DAGVTQSPTHLIKTRGQQVTLRCSPKSGHDTVSWYQQALGQGPQFIFQYYEEEERQRGNFPDRFSGHQFPNYSSELNVNALLLGDSALYLCASSLGASGYNEQFFGPGTRLTVL.

The chain recombines TRBV11-3 with TRBJ2-1, with 9 bases lining up with TRBD2. CDR1 SGHNT and CDR2 YENEEA come from the germline V gene. This CDR3 contains 14 residues. V was clipped by 3 bases and J by 8 bases; unmatched bases: 5. Here the CDR3 DNA reads TGTGCCAGCAGCTTGCGGGGGGGCTTGGATGAGCAGTTCTTC. This gives the protein CASSLRGGLDEQFF.

This chain links TRBV9 with TRBJ1-1, with a tentative D call TRBD1 (6 bases). In germline, CDR1 is SGDLS, CDR2 YYNGEE. Between the trimmed V and J ends, which lost 4 bases and 0 bases, there was a span of 22 bases. The CDR3 runs to 18 residues. CDR3 sequence (DNA): TGTGCCAGCAGCCGGACCCCCCACAGGGATGCCATGAACACTGAAGCTTTCTTT. This translates into CASSRTPHRDAMNTEAFF.

This clone was counted a few times. The V and J genes are TRBV5-6 and TRBJ1-2; D gene unclear. Trimming removed 2 bases from V and 2 bases from J, with 13 bases in between. This CDR3 contains 15 residues. The germline CDR1 and CDR2 sequences are SGHDT and YYEEEE. CDR3 sequence: CASSLTTQENYGYTF. The CDR3 DNA is TGTGCCAGCAGCTTAACGACACAAGAAAACTATGGCTACACCTTC.

This chain links TRBV10-1 with TRBJ2-7; 8 nucleotides match TRBD2. Germline V gene sequence: CDR1 WNHNN, CDR2 SYGVQD (reference sequence). This CDR3 contains 12 residues. V shed 2 bases, J shed 7 bases, and the junction held 1 base outside the gene matches. The CDR3 DNA reads as TGCGCCAGCAGTGAGGCGGGAGGTGAGCAGTACTTC. It is translated as CASSEAGGEQYF.

The rearrangement uses TRBV6-5 and TRBJ1-3; D gene uncertain. The CDR3 runs to 16 residues. V lost 2 bases to trimming and J lost 0 bases, with 11 bases between them. CDR1 is MNHEY, CDR2 SVGAGI, per germline. The CDR3 DNA is TGTGCCAGCAGTTACACCACTTTTAGCTCTGGAAACACCATATATTTT. As protein: CASSYTTFSSGNTIYF.

This chain joins TRBV11-2 and TRBJ2-6; D is perhaps TRBD1 (5 bases). Germline V gene data show CDR1 as SGHAT and CDR2 as FQNNGV. V was trimmed by 4 bases and J by 0 bases, leaving 10 bases between them. The CDR3 has 16 amino acids. CDR3 in amino acids: CASSSQRGSGANVLTF. CDR3 bases: TGTGCCAGCAGCTCCCAAAGGGGCTCTGGGGCCAACGTCCTGACTTTC.

Notes on this clone: The junction shows a germline mismatch at one end, possibly a read error. V and J are TRBV7-7 and TRBJ1-4; TRBD1 matches at 9 bases. The CDR3 has 15 amino acids. Germline CDR1 and CDR2: SSHAT and FNYEAQ (reference sequence). CDR3 DNA: TGTGCTAGCAGCTTATCACAGGGGGCACGGGAAAAACTGTTTTTT. Its translation is CASSLSQGAREKLFF.

The gene calls are TRBV7-9 and TRBJ2-5; 9 bases line up with TRBD1. The J call may be mistaken, given a closer DNA end match to TRBJ2-7. This CDR3 has 16 amino acids. The germline V gene has CDR1 SEHNR and CDR2 FQNEAQ (reference sequence). The CDR3 loop is CASSRDRVRSSYEQYF. The DNA for the CDR3 is TGTGCCAGCAGCCGGGACAGGGTACGATCCTCCTACGAGCAGTACTTC.

The rearrangement uses TRBV10-1 and TRBJ2-2; D is unresolved. V shed 5 bases and J shed 1 base, with 20 bases lying between them. The germline gives CDR1 WNHNN, CDR2 SYGVQD (reference sequence). This CDR3 spans 18 amino acids. DNA of the CDR3: TGCGCCAGCAGTAAACGGATGATTAGCCTCAGGAACACCGGGGAGCTGTTTTTT. Translation: CASSKRMISLRNTGELFF.

The sample holds one count of this clone. V and J are TRBV7-2 and TRBJ1-3; TRBD1 is a possible D gene (6 bases). Germline V gene data show CDR1 as SGHTA and CDR2 as FQGNSA. V was cut by 1 base and J by 0 bases, with 16 bases left in between. The CDR3 is 18 amino acids. The CDR3 nucleotides are TGTGCCAGCAGCTTAGTGGACTTGGGGGCCCGCTCTGGAAACACCATATATTTT. The encoded protein is CASSLVDLGARSGNTIYF.

This clone was picked up a small number of times. This CDR3 is also generated by other DNA sequences in the sample. V usage is TRBV7-9 and J usage is TRBJ1-5; D may be TRBD1 (6 bases). This CDR3 spans 14 amino acids. The V end was cut by 0 bases, the J end by 4 bases, with 7 bases between. Per the germline V gene, CDR1 is SEHNR and CDR2 is FQNEAQ (reference sequence). The CDR3 sequence is CASSLAGGNQPQHF. In DNA, the CDR3 is TGTGCCAGCAGCTTAGCAGGGGGTAATCAGCCCCAGCATTTT.

The chain combines TRBV5-1 with TRBJ2-7; TRBD1 is a possible D gene (6 bases). The CDR3 totals 13 residues. CDR1 is SGHRS and CDR2 is YFSETQ in the germline V gene. The V end was cut by 0 bases, the J end by 4 bases, with 8 bases between. CDR3: CASSLGTEYEQYF. The DNA of the CDR3 is TGCGCCAGCAGCTTGGGGACAGAGTACGAGCAGTACTTC. Using reference TRBV5-1 and TRBJ2-7 for the parts outside the CDR3, the full variable domain is KAGVTQTPRYLIKTRGQQVTLSCSPISGHRSVSWYQQTPGQGLQFLFEYFSETQRNKGNFPGRFSGRQFSNSRSEMNVSTLELGDSALYLCASSLGTEYEQYFGPGTRLTVT.

The rearrangement uses TRBV5-6 and TRBJ1-1; D is perhaps TRBD1 (5 bases). This CDR3 is built from 13 residues. CDR1 and CDR2 (germline): SGHDT, YYEEEE. Trimming pared 0 bases from V and 5 bases from J, leaving 8 bases between. CDR3 coding DNA: TGTGCCAGCAGCTTGGCGGCAGGGACTGAAGCTTTCTTT. Encoded protein: CASSLAAGTEAFF.

V gene TRBV28 combines with J gene TRBJ2-4; TRBD1 is a possible D gene (6 bases). Germline CDR1 MDHEN, CDR2 SYDVKM. V lost 3 bases and J lost 0, with 12 bases in between. This CDR3 is 16 amino acids long. The CDR3 DNA follows: TGTGCCAGCAGTTTCCCAGACAGGCCAGCCAAAAACATTCAGTACTTC. Its protein product is CASSFPDRPAKNIQYF.

V gene TRBV4-1 combines with J gene TRBJ2-1; 9 nucleotides match TRBD2. The trim removed 4 bases at V and 0 bases at J, leaving 10 bases unmatched. The CDR3 is 18 residues long. Germline values: CDR1 MGHRA, CDR2 YSYEKL. The CDR3 nucleotides are TGCGCCAGCAGCCTTCGGCTAGCGGGGCCGAGCTCCTACAATGAGCAGTTCTTC. This translates into CASSLRLAGPSSYNEQFF.

This chain uses TRBV7-2 with TRBJ1-5, with D possibly TRBD1 on 5 matching bases. The CDR3 spans 15 residues. Germline-derived CDR1 and CDR2 are SGHTA and FQGNSA. The V end lost 0 bases, the J end lost 3 bases, and 9 bases lay between the germline ends. For the CDR3, the DNA is TGTGCCAGCAGCTTAGCGGGGGGGACCAATCAGCCCCAGCATTTT. Translation gives CASSLAGGTNQPQHF.

This rearrangement joins TRBV2 to TRBJ1-2; D is perhaps TRBD1 (6 bases). Trimming left V 7 bases short and J 3 bases short, with 9 bases between. The CDR3 is made up of 12 amino acids. Per the germline V gene, CDR1 is SNHLY and CDR2 is FYNNEI. CDR3 loop: CASKQGDYGYTF. The CDR3 DNA sequence: TGTGCCAGCAAACAGGGCGACTATGGCTACACCTTC.

The chain has TRBV7-9 and TRBJ2-5; D perhaps matches TRBD1 (6 bases). The CDR3 extends over 14 amino acids. Germline loops: CDR1 SEHNR, CDR2 FQNEAQ (reference sequence). V gave up 4 bases and J gave up 2 bases, with 11 bases separating them. CDR3 residues: CASSSGQIQETQYF. The DNA for the CDR3 is TGTGCCAGCAGCTCTGGACAGATACAAGAGACCCAGTACTTC.